This T cell receptor beta chain was captured by sequencing in a study of T cell responses to AZD1222 COVID-19 vaccine. Here immunoSEQ multiplex PCR was the method, and the copy in TCRdb shows in-frame clones only, minus some. The repertoire has 95,000 to 150,000 clones, about 92% of them found once; the top ten carry approximately 1%. The sequences come from peripheral blood, collected on day 0 of AZD1222 vaccination. This receptor was obtained from an adult in good health.

The CDR3 DNA reads TGTGCCAGCAGTGAAACCCCGGAGCATTACGAGCAGTACTTC. Its protein product is CASSETPEHYEQYF. The rearrangement uses TRBV6-4 and TRBJ2-7; D is ambiguous. Germline lookup yields CDR1 MRHNA and CDR2 SNTAGT. V shed 3 bases and J shed 4 bases, with 13 bases lying between them. This CDR3 spans 14 amino acids.